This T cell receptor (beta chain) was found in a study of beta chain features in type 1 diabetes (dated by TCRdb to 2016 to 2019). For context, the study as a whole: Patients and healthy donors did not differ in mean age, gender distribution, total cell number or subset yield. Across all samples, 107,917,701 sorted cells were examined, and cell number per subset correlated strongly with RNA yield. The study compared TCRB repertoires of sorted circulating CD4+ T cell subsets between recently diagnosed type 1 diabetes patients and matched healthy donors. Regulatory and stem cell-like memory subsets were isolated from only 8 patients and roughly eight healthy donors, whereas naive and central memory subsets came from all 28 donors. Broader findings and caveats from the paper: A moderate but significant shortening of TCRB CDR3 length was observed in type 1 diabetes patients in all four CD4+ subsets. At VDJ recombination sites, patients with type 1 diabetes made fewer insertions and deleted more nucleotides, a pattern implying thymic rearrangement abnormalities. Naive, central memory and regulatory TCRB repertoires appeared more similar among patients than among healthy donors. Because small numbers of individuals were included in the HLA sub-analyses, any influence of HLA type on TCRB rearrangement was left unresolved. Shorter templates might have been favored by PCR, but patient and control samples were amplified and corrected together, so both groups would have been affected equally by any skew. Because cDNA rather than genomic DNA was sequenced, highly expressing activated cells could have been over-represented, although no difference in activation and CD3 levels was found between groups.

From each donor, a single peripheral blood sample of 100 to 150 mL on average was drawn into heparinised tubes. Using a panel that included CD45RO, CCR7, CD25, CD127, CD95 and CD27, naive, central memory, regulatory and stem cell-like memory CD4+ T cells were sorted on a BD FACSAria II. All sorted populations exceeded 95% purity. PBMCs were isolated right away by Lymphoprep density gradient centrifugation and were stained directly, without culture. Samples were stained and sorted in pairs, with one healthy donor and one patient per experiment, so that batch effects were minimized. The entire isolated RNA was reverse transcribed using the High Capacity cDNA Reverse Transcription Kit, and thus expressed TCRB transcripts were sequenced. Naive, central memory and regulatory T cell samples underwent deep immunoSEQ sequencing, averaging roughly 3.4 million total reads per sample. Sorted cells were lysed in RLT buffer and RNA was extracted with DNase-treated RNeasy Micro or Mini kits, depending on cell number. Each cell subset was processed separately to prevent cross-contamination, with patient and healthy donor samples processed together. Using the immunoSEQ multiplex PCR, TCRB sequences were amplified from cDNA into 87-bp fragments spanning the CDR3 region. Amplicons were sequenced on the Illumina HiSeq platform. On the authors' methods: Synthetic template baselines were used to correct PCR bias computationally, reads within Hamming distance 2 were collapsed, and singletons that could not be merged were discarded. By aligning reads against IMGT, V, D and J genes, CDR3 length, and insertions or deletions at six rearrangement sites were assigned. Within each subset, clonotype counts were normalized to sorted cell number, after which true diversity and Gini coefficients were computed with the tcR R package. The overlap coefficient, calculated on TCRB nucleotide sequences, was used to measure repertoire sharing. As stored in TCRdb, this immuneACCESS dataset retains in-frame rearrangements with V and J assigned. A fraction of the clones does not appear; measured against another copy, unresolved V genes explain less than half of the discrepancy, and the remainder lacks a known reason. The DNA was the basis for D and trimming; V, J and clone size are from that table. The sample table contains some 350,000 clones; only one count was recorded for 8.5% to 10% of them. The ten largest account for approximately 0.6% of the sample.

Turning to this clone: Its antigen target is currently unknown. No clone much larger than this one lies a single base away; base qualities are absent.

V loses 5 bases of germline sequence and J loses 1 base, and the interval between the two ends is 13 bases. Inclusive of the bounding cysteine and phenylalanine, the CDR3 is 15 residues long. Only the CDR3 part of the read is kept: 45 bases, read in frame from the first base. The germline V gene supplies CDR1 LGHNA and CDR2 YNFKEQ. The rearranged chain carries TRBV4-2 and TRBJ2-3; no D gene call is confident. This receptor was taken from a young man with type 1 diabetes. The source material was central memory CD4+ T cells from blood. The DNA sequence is TGTGCCAGCAGCTTTGCGCTCTCCGGCACAGATACGCAGTATTTT. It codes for CASSFALSGTDTQYF.